This T cell receptor beta chain stems from a study of T cells in Graves' hyperthyroidism and ophthalmopathy. As concerns this clonotype: One end of the junction does not line up with germline, which may come from a read error.

TCR beta CDR3 region amplification was performed from RNA transcripts. The HTBI primer set was used in a first-round RT-PCR of the TCR CDR3. TCRdb reanalysed the multiplex PCR reads using MiXCR and keeps one entry per CDR3 protein. This repertoire shows about 290,000 distinct CDR3 sequences, approximately 14% found once; its top ten account for 7% to 9%. The CDR3 length is 16 residues. Germline lookup yields CDR1 SGHDT and CDR2 YYEEEE. This receptor was identified in a woman between 35 and 50 years old with Graves' hyperthyroidism. Sample: blood. V and J are TRBV5-6 and TRBJ2-5; D is possibly TRBD2 (5 bases). CDR3 nucleotide sequence: TGTGCCAGCAGCTTGGGACTCCGAGGATCATGGGAGACCCAGTGCTTC. As protein: CASSLGLRGSWETQCF.